The 24 T cell receptor beta chains below all came from one sample that was sequenced in a study of identical twins. Each CDR3 protein is one row after TCRdb ran MiXCR on the 5' RACE reads. The sample lists approximately 670,000 distinct CDR3 sequences; 5.5% to 7.5% were seen once. The sequenced material came from naive T cells sorted from blood. These receptor sequences come from a man aged 18 to 35 in good health.

This clonotype has just a few counts. The J gene is TRBJ2-2, the V gene TRBV6-2 or TRBV6-3; D unresolved. Between the trimmed V and J ends, which lost 6 bases and 3 bases, there was a span of 5 bases. The CDR3 has 12 amino acids. Germline CDR1 and CDR2: MNHEY and SVGEGT. The CDR3 loop reads CASRPYTGELFF. The CDR3 nucleotides read TGTGCCAGCAGACCATACACCGGGGAGCTGTTTTTT.

The V call is TRBV5-1, the J call TRBJ2-3; D is undetermined. Germline assignment: CDR1 SGHRS and CDR2 YFSETQ. The CDR3 totals 12 residues. V was pared by 5 bases and J by 5 bases, with 9 bases between. The CDR3 region has the DNA TGCGCCAGCAGAGTCGGCGGAGATACGCAGTATTTT. It encodes CASRVGGDTQYF.

At least ten counts were recorded for this clonotype. This rearrangement joins TRBV6-2 or TRBV6-3 to TRBJ2-1; 13 bases match TRBD2. The J segment lost 8 bases and the V segment lost 9 bases, leaving 4 bases of the junction unmatched. This CDR3 is built from 13 residues. CDR1 and CDR2 from the germline V gene are MNHEY and SVGEGT. For the CDR3, the DNA is TGTGCCAGTCGACTAGCGGGAGGAGATGAGCAGTTCTTC. Translation gives CASRLAGGDEQFF.

The chain couples TRBV6-1 to TRBJ2-7; D unclear. The CDR3 runs 13 residues. Deletions cut 5 bases from V and 3 bases from J, with 11 bases between. Germline V gives CDR1 MNHNS, CDR2 SASEGT. The CDR3 coding sequence is TGTGCCAGCAGTCGCGGTCCCGACTACGAGCAGTACGTC. As protein: CASSRGPDYEQYV.

In its sample, this clonotype was seen many times. No conserved phenylalanine or tryptophan ends this CDR3, so it is likely a read error. No DNA is shown, since the ends of the CDR3 on it are uncertain; the CDR3 is the one TCRdb lists. The chain couples TRBV2 to TRBJ2-3; the tabulated D call, TRBD1, remains unverified against the DNA. CDR1 is SNHLY and CDR2 is FYNNEI in the germline V gene. Both ends counted, the CDR3 spans 11 residues. The CDR3 is CASNSGTGPKV.

This clonotype was observed at least ten times. V and J are TRBV28 and TRBJ2-3; weak D call: TRBD1 (6 bases). The length of the CDR3 is 15 residues. The germline V gene encodes CDR1 MDHEN and CDR2 SYDVKM. The V end was cut by 6 bases, the J end by 1 base, with 14 bases between. The DNA for the CDR3 is TGTGCCAGCAGGGGCAGGGGCTCTGGCACAGATACGCAGTATTTT. This gives the protein CASRGRGSGTDTQYF. Together with reference TRBV28 and TRBJ2-3, the CDR3 gives the full variable domain: DVKVTQSSRYLVKRTGEKVFLECVQDMDHENMFWYRQDPGLGLRLIYFSYDVKMKEKGDIPEGYSVSREKKERFSLILESASTNQTSMYLCASRGRGSGTDTQYFGPGTRLTVL.

This clonotype was seen more than once but under ten times. This chain uses TRBV12-3 or TRBV12-4 with TRBJ1-2, with a tentative D call TRBD1 (6 bases). The CDR3 is made up of 13 amino acids. V lost 5 bases to trimming and J lost 6 bases, with 13 bases between them. The CDR3, as DNA: TGTGCCAGCAGTCCACAGGGACGGGATGGCTACACCTTC. It translates to CASSPQGRDGYTF.

This clonotype has at least ten counts. The genes are TRBV29-1 and TRBJ2-1; D unresolved. CDR3 size: 11 residues. Trimming removed 5 bases at V and 6 bases at J, with 8 bases between. CDR1 and CDR2 from the germline V gene are SQVTM and ANQGSEA. The CDR3 DNA reads TGCAGCGTTACTCCGAGCAATGAGCAGTTCTTC. Amino acid sequence: CSVTPSNEQFF.

This clonotype was recorded at least ten times. The chain employs TRBV7-9 and TRBJ2-7, with 10 bases matching TRBD1. The CDR3 totals 15 residues. Germline V gene lookup returns CDR1 SEHNR and CDR2 FQNEAQ (reference sequence). V trimming: 6 bases; J trimming: 1 base; junction bases outside the gene matches: 6. CDR3 in amino acids: CASSRTGQGSYEQYF. CDR3 DNA sequence: TGTGCCAGCAGTCGTACGGGACAGGGGTCCTACGAGCAGTACTTC.

The sample holds many counts of this clonotype. The chain joins TRBV5-1 to TRBJ2-7; 9 bases are shared with TRBD1. This CDR3 has 13 amino acids. V was clipped by 5 bases and J by 5 bases; unmatched bases: 5. Germline lookup yields CDR1 SGHRS and CDR2 YFSETQ. Here the CDR3 DNA reads TGCGCCAGCAGGGACAGGGGTCTCAACGAGCAGTACTTC. It is translated as CASRDRGLNEQYF. Based on the CDR3 plus reference TRBV5-1 and TRBJ2-7, the full variable domain is KAGVTQTPRYLIKTRGQQVTLSCSPISGHRSVSWYQQTPGQGLQFLFEYFSETQRNKGNFPGRFSGRQFSNSRSEMNVSTLELGDSALYLCASRDRGLNEQYFGPGTRLTVT.

In this sample, this clonotype turned up many times. The V call is TRBV6-1, the J call TRBJ2-1; no clear D gene. The CDR3 spans 15 residues. Germline V lookup: CDR1 MNHNS, CDR2 SASEGT. Trimming shortened V by 7 bases and J by 1 base, and 14 bases separated the two germline ends. The CDR3 region is CASKSDEPSYNEQFF. In DNA form, the CDR3 reads TGTGCCAGCAAATCGGACGAACCTTCCTACAATGAGCAGTTCTTC.

The chain carries TRBV9 and TRBJ2-1, with 10 bases identical to TRBD1. This CDR3 has 14 amino acids. V gave up 4 bases and J gave up 12 bases; unmatched junction bases: 10. Germline assignment: CDR1 SGDLS and CDR2 YYNGEE. The CDR3, as DNA: TGTGCCAGCAGCCCGATGACAGGGGGCGCGGGGCAGTTCTTC. It specifies CASSPMTGGAGQFF.

This clonotype was seen more than once but under ten times. The chain links TRBV4-1 to TRBJ2-3; no reliable D call. The germline CDR1 and CDR2 sequences are MGHRA and YSYEKL. Trimming took 1 base from V and 6 from J, leaving 11 bases between them. The CDR3 has 14 amino acids. The chain's CDR3 is CASSQVRLTDTQYF. DNA for the CDR3: TGCGCCAGCAGCCAAGTACGTTTAACGGATACGCAGTATTTT.

This clonotype turned up a few times. The gene calls are TRBV12-3 or TRBV12-4 and TRBJ2-3; D might be TRBD2 (6 bases). The CDR3 sequence is 14 residues long. Trimming took off 7 bases at V and 2 bases at J, with 13 bases between the two ends. The CDR3 DNA sequence: TGTGCCAGCAAGCCCGGGACTTTCACAGATACGCAGTATTTT. This gives the protein CASKPGTFTDTQYF.

The V gene is TRBV2, the J gene TRBJ2-3; 9 bases line up with TRBD2. This CDR3 is 15 amino acids long. CDR1 is SNHLY and CDR2 is FYNNEI in the germline V gene. Trimming removed 5 bases from V and 6 bases from J; junction bases left unmatched: 9. The CDR3 nucleotides are TGTGCCAGCAGTTTGCCTAGCGGGATGAGGGATACGCAGTATTTT. This codes for CASSLPSGMRDTQYF.

This clonotype was detected many times. CDR3 in DNA: TGTGCCAGCAGTTCTGACAGGCCCTATCAGCCCCAGCATTTT. Protein sequence: CASSSDRPYQPQHF. The chain links TRBV6-2 or TRBV6-3 to TRBJ1-5; TRBD1 is a possible D gene (6 bases). The CDR3 spans 14 residues. Germline V CDR1 and CDR2: MNHEY, SVGEGT. Trimming removed 4 bases from V and 5 bases from J, with 12 bases in between.

This clonotype was detected many times. The V call is TRBV29-1, the J call TRBJ2-1; TRBD2 matches 7 bases. The CDR3 has 14 residues. CDR1 is SQVTM and CDR2 is ANQGSEA in the germline V gene. The ends lost 7 bases at V and 5 bases at J; junction bases unmatched: 11. Written as DNA, the CDR3 is TGCAGCGGTAAGCGGCTAGCGGCAAACAATGAGCAGTTCTTC. Amino acid sequence: CSGKRLAANNEQFF.

This clonotype appeared a few times. The rearrangement links TRBV6-2 or TRBV6-3 to TRBJ2-7; no clear D gene. The ends were cut back, 3 bases at V and 1 base at J, with 10 bases in the middle. Germline CDR1 MNHEY, CDR2 SVGEGT. The CDR3 has 14 residues. CDR3 nucleotides: TGTGCCAGCAGTTATCAGGACGGATCCTACGAGCAGTACGTC. Translating gives CASSYQDGSYEQYV.

This clonotype has ten or more counts. The chain has TRBV4-2 and TRBJ2-1; 7 nucleotides match TRBD1. After removal of 4 bases from V and 0 bases from J, the junction contained 6 bases not matched to a gene. CDR1 is LGHNA and CDR2 is YNFKEQ in the germline V gene. This CDR3 comprises 16 residues. The CDR3 spells CASSPGQAGSYNEQFF. As DNA, the CDR3 is TGTGCCAGCAGCCCTGGACAGGCCGGCTCCTACAATGAGCAGTTCTTC.

The sample holds many counts of this clonotype. The chain's CDR3 is CASSPGHYSSYEQYF. As DNA, the CDR3 is TGTGCCAGCAGCCCCGGACATTATAGCTCCTACGAGCAGTACTTC. The genes are TRBV7-2 and TRBJ2-7; tentative D call: TRBD1 (5 bases). Germline values: CDR1 SGHTA, CDR2 FQGNSA. The CDR3 contains 15 residues. V was shortened by 5 bases and J by 0 bases, with 14 bases between the two germline ends.

The genes are TRBV14 and TRBJ2-2; the match to TRBD1 covers 7 bases. This CDR3 has 14 amino acids. After removal of 5 bases from V and 3 bases from J, the junction contained 3 bases not matched to a gene. Germline CDR1 reads SGHDN; CDR2 reads FVKESK. This CDR3 reads CASSWGQHTGELFF. As DNA, the CDR3 is TGTGCCAGCAGCTGGGGACAGCACACCGGGGAGCTGTTTTTT.

The table lists this clonotype with many counts. The chain combines TRBV29-1 with TRBJ2-2; D gene ambiguous. There are 12 residues in the CDR3. Trimming left V 5 bases short and J 3 bases short, with 7 bases between. Germline loops: CDR1 SQVTM, CDR2 ANQGSEA. In DNA, the CDR3 is TGCAGCGTTCCCAGTTACACCGGGGAGCTGTTTTTT. Its protein is CSVPSYTGELFF.

This clonotype was observed a few times. V gene TRBV6-1 combines with J gene TRBJ2-3; D is undetermined. This CDR3 is built from 15 residues. Germline V CDR1 and CDR2: MNHNS, SASEGT. V was pared by 5 bases and J by 3 bases, with 15 bases between. CDR3 in amino acids: CASSPFESHTDTQYF. The CDR3 DNA reads TGTGCCAGCAGTCCCTTCGAAAGTCATACAGATACGCAGTATTTT.

The chain employs TRBV11-3 and TRBJ1-1; perhaps TRBD1 as D (5 bases). The CDR3 sequence is 14 residues long. Trimming removed 5 bases from V and 1 base from J, with 11 bases in between. Germline CDR1 is SGHNT and CDR2 is YENEEA. CDR3 sequence reads: CASSITGRNTEAFF. CDR3 nucleotides: TGTGCCAGCAGCATCACAGGCCGGAACACTGAAGCTTTCTTT.